This T cell receptor (beta chain) was identified during a study of control samples from healthy donors and cancer patients. TCRdb's copy holds only in-frame clones and misses some; the assay was immunoSEQ multiplex PCR. The table records approximately 160,000 clones, more than 90% of them present only once. Germline-derived CDR1 and CDR2 are MNHEY and SMNVEV (reference sequence). The V gene lost 4 bases and the J gene lost 4 bases, with 17 bases spanning the gap. The length of the CDR3 is 15 residues. The sequencing input was blood. The rearrangement uses TRBV27 and TRBJ2-7; D is perhaps TRBD1 (6 bases). The TCR originated in a woman in her forties in good health. CDR3 protein: CASSYTGTHFYEQYF. The CDR3 DNA reads TGTGCCAGCAGTTATACCGGGACACACTTTTACGAGCAGTACTTC.